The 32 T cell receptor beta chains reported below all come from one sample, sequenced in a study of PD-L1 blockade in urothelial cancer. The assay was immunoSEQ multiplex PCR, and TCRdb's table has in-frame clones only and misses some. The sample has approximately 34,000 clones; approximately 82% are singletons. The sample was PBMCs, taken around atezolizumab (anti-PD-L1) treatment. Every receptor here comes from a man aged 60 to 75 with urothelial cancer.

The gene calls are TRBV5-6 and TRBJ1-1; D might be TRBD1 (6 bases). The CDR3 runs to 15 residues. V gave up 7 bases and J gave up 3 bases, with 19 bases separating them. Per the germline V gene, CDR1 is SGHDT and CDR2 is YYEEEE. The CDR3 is CASQNLRGADTEAFF. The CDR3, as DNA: TGTGCCAGCCAGAACCTGCGGGGGGCGGACACTGAAGCTTTCTTT.

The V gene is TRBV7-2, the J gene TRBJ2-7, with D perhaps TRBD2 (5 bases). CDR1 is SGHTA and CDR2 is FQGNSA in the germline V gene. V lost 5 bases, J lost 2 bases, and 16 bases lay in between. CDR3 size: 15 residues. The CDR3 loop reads CASSRRSGSTYEQYF. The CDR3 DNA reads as TGTGCCAGCAGCCGCCGCAGCGGAAGTACCTACGAGCAGTACTTC.

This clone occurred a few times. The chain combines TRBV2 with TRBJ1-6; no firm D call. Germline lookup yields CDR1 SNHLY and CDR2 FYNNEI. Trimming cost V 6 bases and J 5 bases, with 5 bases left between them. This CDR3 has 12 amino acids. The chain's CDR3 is CASRQNNSPLHF. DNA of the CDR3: TGTGCCAGCAGACAAAATAATTCACCCCTCCACTTT. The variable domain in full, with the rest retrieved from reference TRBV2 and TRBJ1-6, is EPEVTQTPSHQVTQMGQEVILRCVPISNHLYFYWYRQILGQKVEFLVSFYNNEISEKSEIFDDQFSVERPDGSNFTLKIRSTKLEDSAMYFCASRQNNSPLHFGNGTRLTVT.

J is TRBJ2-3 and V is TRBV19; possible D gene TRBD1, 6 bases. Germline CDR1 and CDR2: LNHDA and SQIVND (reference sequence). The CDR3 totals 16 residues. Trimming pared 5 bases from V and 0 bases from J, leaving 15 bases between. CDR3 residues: CASSSPGQKSTDTQYF. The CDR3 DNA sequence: TGTGCCAGTAGTTCACCGGGACAAAAAAGCACAGATACGCAGTATTTT.

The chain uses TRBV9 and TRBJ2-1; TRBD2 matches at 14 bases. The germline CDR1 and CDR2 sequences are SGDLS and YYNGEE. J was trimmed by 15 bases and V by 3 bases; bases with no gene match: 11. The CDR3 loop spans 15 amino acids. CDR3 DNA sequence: TGTGCCAGCAGCGCTTGGGGGACTAGCGGGAGTGGTAGGTTCTTC. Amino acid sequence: CASSAWGTSGSGRFF.

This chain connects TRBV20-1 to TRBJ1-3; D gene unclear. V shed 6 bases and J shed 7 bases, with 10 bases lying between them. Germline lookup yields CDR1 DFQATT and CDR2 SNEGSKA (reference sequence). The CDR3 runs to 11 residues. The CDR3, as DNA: TGCAGTGCCCCATTACTGAACACCATATATTTT. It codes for CSAPLLNTIYF.

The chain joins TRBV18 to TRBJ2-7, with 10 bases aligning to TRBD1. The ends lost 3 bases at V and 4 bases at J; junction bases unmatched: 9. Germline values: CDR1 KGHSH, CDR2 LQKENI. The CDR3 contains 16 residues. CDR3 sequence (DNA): TGTGCCAGCTCACCCATACCGGGACAGGGGACTTACGAGCAGTACTTC. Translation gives CASSPIPGQGTYEQYF.

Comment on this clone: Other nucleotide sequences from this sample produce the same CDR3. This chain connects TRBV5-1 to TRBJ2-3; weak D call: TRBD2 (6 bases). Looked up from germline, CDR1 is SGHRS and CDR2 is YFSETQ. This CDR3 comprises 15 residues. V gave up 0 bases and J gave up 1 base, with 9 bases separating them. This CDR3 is CASSLGGTGTDTQYF. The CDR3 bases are TGCGCCAGCAGCTTGGGGGGGACTGGCACAGATACGCAGTATTTT.

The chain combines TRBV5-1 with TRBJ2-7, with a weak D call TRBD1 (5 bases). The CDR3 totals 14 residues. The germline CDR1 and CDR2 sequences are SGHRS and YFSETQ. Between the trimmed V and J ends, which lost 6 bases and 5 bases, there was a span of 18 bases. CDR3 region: CASTLSGMRNEQYF. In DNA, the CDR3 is TGCGCCAGCACCCTATCAGGGATGAGAAACGAGCAGTACTTC.

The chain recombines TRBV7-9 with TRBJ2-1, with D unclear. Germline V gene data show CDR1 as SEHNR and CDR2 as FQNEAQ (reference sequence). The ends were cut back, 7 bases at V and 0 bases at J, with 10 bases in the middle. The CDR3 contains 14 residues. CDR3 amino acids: CASTIGFSYNEQFF. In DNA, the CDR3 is TGTGCCAGCACTATCGGGTTCTCCTACAATGAGCAGTTCTTC.

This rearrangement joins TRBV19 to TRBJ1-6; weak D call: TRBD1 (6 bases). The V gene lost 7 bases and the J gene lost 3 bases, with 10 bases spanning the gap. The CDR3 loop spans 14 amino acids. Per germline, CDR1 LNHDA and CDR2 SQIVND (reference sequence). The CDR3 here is CASTEGVYNSPLHF. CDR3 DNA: TGTGCCAGTACCGAGGGGGTCTATAATTCACCCCTCCACTTT.

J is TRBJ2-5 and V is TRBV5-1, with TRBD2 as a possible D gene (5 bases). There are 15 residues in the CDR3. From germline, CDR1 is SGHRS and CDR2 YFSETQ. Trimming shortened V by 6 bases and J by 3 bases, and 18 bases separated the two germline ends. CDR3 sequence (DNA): TGCGCCAGCACAACGACCTCCCGGGGTGAAGAGACCCAGTACTTC. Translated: CASTTTSRGEETQYF.

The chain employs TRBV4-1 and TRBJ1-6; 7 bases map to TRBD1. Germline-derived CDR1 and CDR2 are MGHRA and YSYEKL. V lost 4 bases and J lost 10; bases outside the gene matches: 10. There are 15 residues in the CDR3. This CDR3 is CASSLRQGVGSPLHF. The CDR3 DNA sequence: TGCGCCAGCAGCCTCAGGCAGGGGGTTGGATCACCCCTCCACTTT.

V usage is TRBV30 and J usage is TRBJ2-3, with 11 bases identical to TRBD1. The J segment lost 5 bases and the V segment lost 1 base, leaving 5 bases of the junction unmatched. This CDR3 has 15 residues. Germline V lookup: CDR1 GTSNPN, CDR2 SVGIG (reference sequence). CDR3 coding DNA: TGTGCCTGGAGTGGGGGACAGGGGGATCTAGATACGCAGTATTTT. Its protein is CAWSGGQGDLDTQYF.

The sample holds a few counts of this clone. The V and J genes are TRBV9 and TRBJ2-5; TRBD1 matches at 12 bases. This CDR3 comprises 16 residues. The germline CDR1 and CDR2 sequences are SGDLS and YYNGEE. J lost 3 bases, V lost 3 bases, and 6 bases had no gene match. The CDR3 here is CASSAGTGGAKETQYF. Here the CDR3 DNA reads TGTGCCAGCAGCGCAGGGACAGGGGGCGCGAAAGAGACCCAGTACTTC.

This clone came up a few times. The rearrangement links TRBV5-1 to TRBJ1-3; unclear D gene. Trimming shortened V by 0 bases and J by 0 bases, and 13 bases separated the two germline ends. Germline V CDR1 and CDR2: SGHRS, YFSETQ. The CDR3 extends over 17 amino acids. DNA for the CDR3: TGCGCCAGCAGCTTGGTAGATCCCAATAGCTCTGGAAACACCATATATTTT. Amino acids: CASSLVDPNSSGNTIYF.

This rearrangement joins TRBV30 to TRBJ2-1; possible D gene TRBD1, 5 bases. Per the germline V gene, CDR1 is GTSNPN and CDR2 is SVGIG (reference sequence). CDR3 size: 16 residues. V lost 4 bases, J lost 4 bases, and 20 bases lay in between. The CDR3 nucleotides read TGTGCCTGGAATCTCGGTACTTTGAGGACATACAATGAGCAGTTCTTC. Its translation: CAWNLGTLRTYNEQFF.

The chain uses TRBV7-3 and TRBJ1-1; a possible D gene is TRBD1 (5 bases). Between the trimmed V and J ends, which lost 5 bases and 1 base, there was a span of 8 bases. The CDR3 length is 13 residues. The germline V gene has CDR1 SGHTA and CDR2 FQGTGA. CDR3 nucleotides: TGTGCCAGCAGCCAGGGCACGAACACTGAAGCTTTCTTT. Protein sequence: CASSQGTNTEAFF.

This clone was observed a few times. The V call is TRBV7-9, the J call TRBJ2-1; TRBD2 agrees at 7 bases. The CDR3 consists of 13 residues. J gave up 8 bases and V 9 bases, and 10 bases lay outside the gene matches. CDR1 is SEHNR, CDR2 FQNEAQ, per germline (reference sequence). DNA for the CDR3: TGTGCCAGTAATCTGGCGGGGGTGGATGAGCAGTTCTTC. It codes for CASNLAGVDEQFF.

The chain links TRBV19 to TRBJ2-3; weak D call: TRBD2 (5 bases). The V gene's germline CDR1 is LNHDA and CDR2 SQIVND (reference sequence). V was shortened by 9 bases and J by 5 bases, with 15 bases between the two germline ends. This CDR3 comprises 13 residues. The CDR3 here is CASQLGGGDTQYF. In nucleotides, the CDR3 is TGTGCCAGCCAACTAGGAGGCGGAGATACGCAGTATTTT.

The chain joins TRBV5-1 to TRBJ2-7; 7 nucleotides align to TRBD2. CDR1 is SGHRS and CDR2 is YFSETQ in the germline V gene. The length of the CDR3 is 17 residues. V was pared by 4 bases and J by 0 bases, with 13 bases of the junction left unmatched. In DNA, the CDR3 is TGCGCCAGCAGCCCGTCCCCCGGACTAGTGAGCTCCTACGAGCAGTACTTC. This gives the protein CASSPSPGLVSSYEQYF. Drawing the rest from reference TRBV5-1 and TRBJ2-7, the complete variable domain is KAGVTQTPRYLIKTRGQQVTLSCSPISGHRSVSWYQQTPGQGLQFLFEYFSETQRNKGNFPGRFSGRQFSNSRSEMNVSTLELGDSALYLCASSPSPGLVSSYEQYFGPGTRLTVT.

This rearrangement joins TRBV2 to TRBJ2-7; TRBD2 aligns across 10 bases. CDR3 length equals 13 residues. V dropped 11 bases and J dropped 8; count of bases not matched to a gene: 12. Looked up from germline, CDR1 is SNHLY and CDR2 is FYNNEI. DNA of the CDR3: TGTGCCGGCCATGCCGGGACTAGCGTCAAGCAGTACTTC. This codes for CAGHAGTSVKQYF.

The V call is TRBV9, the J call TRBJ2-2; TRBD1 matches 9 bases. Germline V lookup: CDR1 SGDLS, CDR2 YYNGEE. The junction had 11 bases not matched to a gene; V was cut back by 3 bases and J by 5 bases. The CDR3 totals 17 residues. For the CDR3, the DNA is TGTGCCAGCAGCGGACTGTCGGGACAGGGAGGAACCGGGGAGCTGTTTTTT. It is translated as CASSGLSGQGGTGELFF.

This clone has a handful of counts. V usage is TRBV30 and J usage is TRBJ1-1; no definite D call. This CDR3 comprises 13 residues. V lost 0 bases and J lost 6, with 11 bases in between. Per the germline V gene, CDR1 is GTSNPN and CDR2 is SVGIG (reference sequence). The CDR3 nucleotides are TGTGCCTGGAGTGTCTACAGCGGCTCTGAAGCTTTCTTT. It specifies CAWSVYSGSEAFF.

The CDR3 DNA follows: TGTGCCAGCAGCTTAGCCCGGACAGGGAAAAACATTCAGTACTTC. This translates into CASSLARTGKNIQYF. This sequence joins TRBV11-2 and TRBJ2-4, with 8 bases aligning to TRBD1. Germline CDR1 SGHAT, CDR2 FQNNGV. V lost 1 base and J lost 4; bases outside the gene matches: 3. The CDR3 totals 15 residues.

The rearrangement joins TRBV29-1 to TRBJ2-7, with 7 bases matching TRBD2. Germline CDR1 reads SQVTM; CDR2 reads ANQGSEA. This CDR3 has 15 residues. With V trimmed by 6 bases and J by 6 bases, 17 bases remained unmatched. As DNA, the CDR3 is TGCAGCGTGACGGAGCGGGACGTAGGAAAGCCCGAGCAGTACTTC. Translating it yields CSVTERDVGKPEQYF.

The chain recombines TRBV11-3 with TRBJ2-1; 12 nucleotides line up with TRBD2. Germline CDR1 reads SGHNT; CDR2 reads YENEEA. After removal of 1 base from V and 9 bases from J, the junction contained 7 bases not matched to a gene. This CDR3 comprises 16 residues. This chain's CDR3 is CASSLASGRAEGEQFF. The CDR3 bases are TGTGCCAGCAGCTTAGCTAGCGGGAGGGCCGAGGGTGAGCAGTTCTTC.

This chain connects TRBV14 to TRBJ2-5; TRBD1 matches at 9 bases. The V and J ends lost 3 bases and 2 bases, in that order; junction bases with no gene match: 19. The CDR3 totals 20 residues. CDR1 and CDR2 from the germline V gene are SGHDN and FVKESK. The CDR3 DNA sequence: TGTGCCAGCAGCCAGCCAGGACAGGGGTTATCCTTCTCCGGTCAAGAGACCCAGTACTTC. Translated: CASSQPGQGLSFSGQETQYF.

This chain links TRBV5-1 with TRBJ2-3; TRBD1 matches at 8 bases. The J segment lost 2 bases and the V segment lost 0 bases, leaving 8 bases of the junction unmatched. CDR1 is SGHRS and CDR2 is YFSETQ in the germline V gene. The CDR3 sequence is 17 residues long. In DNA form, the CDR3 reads TGCGCCAGCAGCTTGGAGTCTGGGACAGGATTCACAGATACGCAGTATTTT. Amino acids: CASSLESGTGFTDTQYF.

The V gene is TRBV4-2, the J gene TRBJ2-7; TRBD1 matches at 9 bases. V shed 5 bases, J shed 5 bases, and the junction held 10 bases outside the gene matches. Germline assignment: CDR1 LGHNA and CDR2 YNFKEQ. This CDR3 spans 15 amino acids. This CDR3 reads CASSLGDRGMDEQYF. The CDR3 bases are TGTGCCAGCAGCTTGGGCGACAGGGGGATGGACGAGCAGTACTTC.

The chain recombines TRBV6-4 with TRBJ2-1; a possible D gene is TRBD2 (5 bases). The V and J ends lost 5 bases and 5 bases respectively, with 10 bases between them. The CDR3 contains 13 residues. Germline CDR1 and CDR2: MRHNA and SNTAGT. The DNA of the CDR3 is TGTGCCAGCAGTCCCCTAGCAAACAATGAGCAGTTCTTC. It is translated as CASSPLANNEQFF.

The CDR3 is CAISDEQGAQPQHF. In DNA, the CDR3 is TGTGCCATCAGTGATGAACAGGGGGCTCAGCCCCAGCATTTT. The chain is built from TRBV10-3 and TRBJ1-5, with 9 bases that match TRBD1. V lost 3 bases, J lost 6 bases, and 3 bases stayed unmatched. Per the germline V gene, CDR1 is ENHRY and CDR2 is SYGVKD. CDR3 length: 14 amino acids.